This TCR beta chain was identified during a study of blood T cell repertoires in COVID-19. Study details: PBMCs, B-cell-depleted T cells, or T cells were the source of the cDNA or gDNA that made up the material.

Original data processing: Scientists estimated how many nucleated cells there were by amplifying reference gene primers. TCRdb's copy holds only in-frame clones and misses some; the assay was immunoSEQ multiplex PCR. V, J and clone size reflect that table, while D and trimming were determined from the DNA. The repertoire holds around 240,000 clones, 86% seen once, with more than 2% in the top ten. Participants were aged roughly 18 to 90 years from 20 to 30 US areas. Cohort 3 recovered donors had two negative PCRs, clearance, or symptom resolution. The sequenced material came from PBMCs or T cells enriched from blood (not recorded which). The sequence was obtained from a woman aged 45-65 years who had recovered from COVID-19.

CDR3 sequence (DNA): TGTGCCAGCAGTGCCCGGGGGGGCACCTATAATTCACCCCTCCACTTT. Translation: CASSARGGTYNSPLHF. This sequence joins TRBV28 and TRBJ1-6; D might be TRBD1 (6 bases). The germline gives CDR1 MDHEN, CDR2 SYDVKM. The CDR3 is made up of 16 amino acids. V was shortened by 5 bases and J by 2 bases, with 13 bases between the two germline ends. Variable domain in full (rest from reference TRBV28 and TRBJ1-6): DVKVTQSSRYLVKRTGEKVFLECVQDMDHENMFWYRQDPGLGLRLIYFSYDVKMKEKGDIPEGYSVSREKKERFSLILESASTNQTSMYLCASSARGGTYNSPLHFGNGTRLTVT.